The clone carrying this T cell receptor (beta chain) occurred once. As yet, its antigen is unknown. The data belong to a study of vaccination effects on CD4 cells after COVID-19. Data came from immunoSEQ multiplex PCR; TCRdb stores just in-frame clones and leaves some out. The sample records some 30,000 clones, over 55% being singletons. The germline CDR1 and CDR2 sequences are SQVTM and ANQGSEA. The CDR3 covers 13 residues. After removal of 1 base from V and 9 bases from J, the junction contained 5 bases not matched to a gene. The ViraFEST assay expanded antigen-specific CD4+ T cells with viral peptide pools before sequencing. Following an approximately eleven-day culture, CD4+ T cells were purified. Participants were given two doses of BNT162b2 or mRNA-1273 vaccine. Nucleocapsid antibodies were negative in the vaccine recipients, who had never had SARS-CoV-2 infection. Researchers reported culturing two million PBMC in each well, adding 9 to 10 IU/ml IL-2 and about 9.6 ug/ml peptides. Fresh IL-2-containing medium replaced half the medium on days 3 and 7.

The V gene is TRBV29-1, the J gene TRBJ2-1; 8 positions agree with TRBD1. This receptor was obtained from a human donor who received a COVID-19 vaccine. The sample was CD4+ T cells from PBMCs cultured with SARS-CoV-2 spike peptides, taken after COVID-19 vaccination. Here the CDR3 DNA reads TGCAGCGTTGAAGGACAGGGGTGGGGTGAGCAGTTCTTC. It encodes CSVEGQGWGEQFF.